The clone carrying this T cell receptor beta chain was counted many times. This entry is derived from a study of kidney transplant recipient with SARS-CoV-2 infection. TCRdb re-called the reads through MiXCR, storing one row per CDR3 protein. The data contain 200,000 to 300,000 distinct CDR3 sequences, 29% of them seen just once; the ten biggest clones take up less than 8.5%. The V gene's germline CDR1 is MRHNA and CDR2 SNTAGT. There are 15 residues in the CDR3. The germline V and J ends were trimmed by 9 bases and 4 bases, with 22 bases remaining between them. This sequence originates from a male patient in his thirties who had COVID-19 and was a kidney transplant recipient. Some of these T cells may belong to the graft donor. This chain connects TRBV6-4 to TRBJ2-7, with D uncertain. Sequenced here: a blood sample, sampled at baseline and between days 110 and 120 from a kidney transplant recipient. The DNA of the CDR3 is TGTGCCAGACCCCCCCCGTGCAGCCTACATTACGAGCAGTACTTC. It specifies CARPPPCSLHYEQYF.